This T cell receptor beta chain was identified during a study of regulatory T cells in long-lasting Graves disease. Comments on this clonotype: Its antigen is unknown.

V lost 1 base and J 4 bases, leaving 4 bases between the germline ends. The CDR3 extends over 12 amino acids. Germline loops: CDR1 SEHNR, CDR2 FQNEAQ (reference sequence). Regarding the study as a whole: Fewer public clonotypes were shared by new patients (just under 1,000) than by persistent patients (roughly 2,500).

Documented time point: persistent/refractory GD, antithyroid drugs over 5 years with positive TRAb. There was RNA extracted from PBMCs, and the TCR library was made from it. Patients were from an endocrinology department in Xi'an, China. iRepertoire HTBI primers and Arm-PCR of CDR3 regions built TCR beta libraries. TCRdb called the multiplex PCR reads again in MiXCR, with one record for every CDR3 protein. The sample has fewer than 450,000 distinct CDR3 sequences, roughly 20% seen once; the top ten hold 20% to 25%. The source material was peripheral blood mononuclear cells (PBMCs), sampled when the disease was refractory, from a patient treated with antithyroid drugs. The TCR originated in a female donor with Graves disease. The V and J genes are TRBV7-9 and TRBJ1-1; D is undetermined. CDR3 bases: TGTGCCAGCAGCTTAGGCCCCACTGAAGCTTTCTTT. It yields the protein CASSLGPTEAFF. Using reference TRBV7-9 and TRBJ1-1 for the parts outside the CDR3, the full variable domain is DTGVSQNPRHKITKRGQNVTFRCDPISEHNRLYWYRQTLGQGPEFLTYFQNEAQLEKSRLLSDRFSAERPKGSFSTLEIQRTEQGDSAMYLCASSLGPTEAFFGQGTRLTVV.